In its sample, the clone carrying this T cell receptor (beta chain) was seen a few times. This record belongs to a study of T cell repertoires in cytomegalovirus infection. This CDR3 spans 13 amino acids. Germline CDR1 reads LNHNV; CDR2 reads YYDKDF (reference sequence). V lost 7 bases and J 3 bases, leaving 12 bases between the germline ends. MiXCR, run by TCRdb on the reads, gives a single entry per CDR3 protein. The sample lists roughly 640,000 distinct CDR3 sequences; approximately 24% were seen once. The chain carries TRBV15 and TRBJ1-1; no definite D call. The sequencing sample was made of CD8+ T cells from PBMCs. The TCR sequence derives from a human donor in good health (CMV status not recorded). Some clones in this sample may be carry-over from other donors' samples. The CDR3 sequence: CATTEGFYTEAFF. CDR3 DNA: TGTGCCACCACTGAGGGTTTTTACACTGAAGCTTTCTTT. Together with reference TRBV15 and TRBJ1-1, the CDR3 gives the full variable domain: DAMVIQNPRYQVTQFGKPVTLSCSQTLNHNVMYWYQQKSSQAPKLLFHYYDKDFNNEADTPDNFQSRRPNTSFCFLDIRSPGLGDTAMYLCATTEGFYTEAFFGQGTRLTVV.